What follows are 30 T cell receptor beta chains derived from one specimen sequenced in a study of shared clonotypes between healthy human individuals. Sequencing was performed with immunoSEQ multiplex PCR; in TCRdb, only in-frame clones are kept and a portion is missing. The table has more than 2 million clones, approximately 94% seen once; the top ten hold around 0.13%. The specimen was naive CD4+ T cells sorted from blood. Subset in this sample: CD45RA+ positively selected. The source of these receptors is a man between 18 and 35 years old in good health.

This clone occurred once. The DNA for the CDR3 is TGTGCCAGCAGCGGGGGGACAGGGGAAAGAGGAGAGCAGTACTTC. Translated: CASSGGTGERGEQYF. The V and J genes are TRBV5-4 and TRBJ2-7; 10 bases fit TRBD1. J gave up 7 bases and V 4 bases, and 11 bases lay outside the gene matches. The CDR3 loop spans 15 amino acids. Germline loops: CDR1 SGHNT, CDR2 YYREEE (reference sequence).

This chain uses TRBV7-9 with TRBJ1-4; D is perhaps TRBD1 (6 bases). Looked up from germline, CDR1 is SEHNR and CDR2 is FQNEAQ (reference sequence). The V and J ends lost 4 bases and 3 bases respectively, with 12 bases between them. CDR3 size: 15 residues. The CDR3 is CASSSRRTANEKLFF. The DNA of the CDR3 is TGTGCCAGCAGCTCCAGACGGACAGCTAATGAAAAACTGTTTTTT.

The chain employs TRBV15 and TRBJ2-7, with D uncertain. Germline values: CDR1 LNHNV, CDR2 YYDKDF (reference sequence). CDR3 length: 16 residues. V lost 1 base and J 1 base, leaving 14 bases between the germline ends. The CDR3 region has the DNA TGTGCCACCAGCAGAGGGAGTGGGGTCAGTTCCTACGAGCAGTACTTC. Residues: CATSRGSGVSSYEQYF.

The V call is TRBV5-4, the J call TRBJ2-1; D perhaps matches TRBD2 (6 bases). The V end was cut by 6 bases, the J end by 6 bases, with 10 bases between. The CDR3 contains 12 residues. Per germline, CDR1 SGHNT and CDR2 YYREEE (reference sequence). CDR3: CASTRRGNEQFF. The CDR3, as DNA: TGTGCCAGCACCCGGCGGGGCAATGAGCAGTTCTTC.

This chain links TRBV14 with TRBJ2-2; 9 bases fit TRBD1. The V segment lost 4 bases and the J segment 5 bases; nucleotides outside the gene matches: 5. CDR1 is SGHDN, CDR2 FVKESK, per germline. CDR3 length: 15 residues. CDR3 residues: CASSRHRGQTGELFF. Written as DNA, the CDR3 is TGTGCCAGCAGCCGTCACAGGGGGCAGACCGGGGAGCTGTTTTTT. Based on the CDR3 plus reference TRBV14 and TRBJ2-2, the full variable domain is EAGVTQFPSHSVIEKGQTVTLRCDPISGHDNLYWYRRVMGKEIKFLLHFVKESKQDESGMPNNRFLAERTGGTYSTLKVQPAELEDSGVYFCASSRHRGQTGELFFGEGSRLTVL.

This chain links TRBV7-2 with TRBJ1-6, with a tentative D call TRBD1 (5 bases). Germline V lookup: CDR1 SGHTA, CDR2 FQGNSA. The CDR3 totals 14 residues. The V gene lost 4 bases and the J gene lost 7 bases, with 11 bases spanning the gap. CDR3 DNA sequence: TGTGCCAGCAGCTCCGGGACGGACAATTCACCCCTCCACTTT. It codes for CASSSGTDNSPLHF.

V and J are TRBV2 and TRBJ2-1, with 10 nucleotides matching TRBD2. CDR1 is SNHLY and CDR2 is FYNNEI in the germline V gene. The V and J ends lost 2 bases and 12 bases, in that order; junction bases with no gene match: 4. The CDR3 runs to 13 residues. For the CDR3, the DNA is TGTGCCAGCAGTGAAAGCGGGAGGGCGGCGCAGTTCTTC. Its protein is CASSESGRAAQFF.

The chain uses TRBV6-1 and TRBJ1-1; possibly TRBD1 for D (6 bases). The germline CDR1 and CDR2 sequences are MNHNS and SASEGT. This CDR3 contains 15 residues. V was cut by 8 bases and J by 4 bases, with 20 bases left in between. CDR3 region: CASGTGSGQSTEAFF. CDR3 sequence (DNA): TGTGCCAGCGGAACAGGGTCGGGGCAGAGCACTGAAGCTTTCTTT.

The rearrangement joins TRBV5-1 to TRBJ2-7; D unresolved. CDR3 length: 17 residues. Germline V CDR1 and CDR2: SGHRS, YFSETQ. Deletions cut 0 bases from V and 0 bases from J, with 16 bases between. The CDR3 DNA reads as TGCGCCAGCAGCTTGGATGGCGGTCCAACCCTCTCCTACGAGCAGTACTTC. Protein product: CASSLDGGPTLSYEQYF.

The chain uses TRBV18 and TRBJ1-5; D remains ambiguous. Deletions cut 3 bases from V and 4 bases from J, with 10 bases between. CDR3 length equals 14 residues. CDR1 is KGHSH and CDR2 is LQKENI in the germline V gene. The CDR3, as DNA: TGTGCCAGCTCACCTCAGAAAGGGAATCAGCCCCAGCATTTT. It is translated as CASSPQKGNQPQHF. The full variable domain, its missing parts supplied by reference TRBV18 and TRBJ1-5, is NAGVMQNPRHLVRRRGQEARLRCSPMKGHSHVYWYRQLPEEGLKFMVYLQKENIIDESGMPKERFSAEFPKEGPSILRIQQVVRGDSAAYFCASSPQKGNQPQHFGDGTRLSIL.

This sequence joins TRBV6-1 and TRBJ1-6; D remains unclear. Germline V CDR1 and CDR2: MNHNS, SASEGT. This CDR3 comprises 11 residues. V was pared by 3 bases and J by 12 bases, with 6 bases between. CDR3 coding DNA: TGTGCCAGCAGTGACCGGCTACCCCTCCACTTT. It yields the protein CASSDRLPLHF.

The chain carries TRBV7-9 and TRBJ2-5, with unresolved D. This CDR3 has 14 residues. The germline CDR1 and CDR2 sequences are SEHNR and FQNEAQ (reference sequence). V dropped 2 bases and J dropped 5 bases, with 12 bases sitting between them. CDR3 amino acids: CASSLMYGRETQYF. The CDR3, as DNA: TGTGCCAGCAGCTTAATGTACGGCAGGGAGACCCAGTACTTC.

The rearrangement joins TRBV9 to TRBJ1-1; D possibly corresponds to TRBD1 (6 bases). V was cut by 3 bases and J by 2 bases, with 14 bases left in between. Germline CDR1 and CDR2: SGDLS and YYNGEE. The CDR3 sequence is 15 residues long. CDR3 sequence: CASSAVGQSNTEAFF. CDR3 nucleotide sequence: TGTGCCAGCAGCGCCGTTGGACAGAGTAACACTGAAGCTTTCTTT.

V usage is TRBV19 and J usage is TRBJ1-1, with 9 bases identical to TRBD1. This CDR3 is 16 amino acids long. V shed 7 bases and J 1 base; nucleotides not matched to a gene: 10. The germline V gene encodes CDR1 LNHDA and CDR2 SQIVND (reference sequence). CDR3: CASNVPGQGSNTEAFF. In DNA, the CDR3 is TGTGCCAGTAACGTCCCGGGACAGGGTTCGAACACTGAAGCTTTCTTT.

For this clone: At one of its ends the junction is not consistent with the germline gene, which may arise from a read error. The V call is TRBV25-1, the J call TRBJ1-5; D ambiguous. The CDR3 has 12 residues. Germline values: CDR1 MGHDK, CDR2 SYGVNS. The CDR3 reads CVSGCPARPQHF. For the CDR3, the DNA is TGTGTCAGCGGGTGCCCGGCTAGGCCCCAGCATTTT. Variable domain in full (rest from reference TRBV25-1 and TRBJ1-5): EADIYQTPRYLVIGTGKKITLECSQTMGHDKMYWYQQDPGMELHLIHYSYGVNSTEKGDLSSESTVSRIRTEHFPLTLESARPSHTSQYLCVSGCPARPQHFGDGTRLSIL.

The chain has TRBV7-2 and TRBJ2-1; 7 bases map to TRBD2. This CDR3 spans 14 amino acids. V gave up 1 base and J gave up 7 bases; unmatched junction bases: 4. CDR1 SGHTA and CDR2 FQGNSA come from the germline V gene. In nucleotides, the CDR3 is TGTGCCAGCAGCTTAGTGGGGGGGAAAAATGAGCAGTTCTTC. Its translation: CASSLVGGKNEQFF.

The chain recombines TRBV19 with TRBJ1-6; TRBD1 matches 8 bases. Germline CDR1 and CDR2: LNHDA and SQIVND (reference sequence). V trimming: 5 bases; J trimming: 9 bases; junction bases outside the gene matches: 3. The CDR3 has 13 amino acids. The CDR3 DNA is TGTGCCAGTAGTGATGACAGGGGTTCACCCCTCCACTTT. Translating gives CASSDDRGSPLHF.

This sequence joins TRBV7-9 and TRBJ1-1; D possibly corresponds to TRBD1 (6 bases). V was trimmed by 6 bases and J by 1 base, leaving 12 bases between them. This CDR3 has 14 amino acids. From germline, CDR1 is SEHNR and CDR2 FQNEAQ (reference sequence). Here the CDR3 DNA reads TGTGCCAGCAGTCAGGGGACATCGAACACTGAAGCTTTCTTT. This codes for CASSQGTSNTEAFF.

This chain links TRBV11-1 with TRBJ1-1; possibly TRBD1 for D (5 bases). CDR3 length equals 14 residues. CDR1 is SGHAT, CDR2 FQDESV, per germline (reference sequence). Between the trimmed V and J ends, which lost 3 bases and 5 bases, there was a span of 13 bases. The CDR3 nucleotides read TGTGCCAGCAGCTTCGGGGGGTCGGTAACTGAAGCTTTCTTT. It specifies CASSFGGSVTEAFF.

The chain recombines TRBV9 with TRBJ1-4; D is unresolved. The CDR3 has 14 residues. Per germline, CDR1 SGDLS and CDR2 YYNGEE. V lost 1 base and J 0 bases, leaving 4 bases between the germline ends. CDR3 nucleotides: TGTGCCAGCAGCGTATCCTCAACTAATGAAAAACTGTTTTTT. Its protein product is CASSVSSTNEKLFF.

The CDR3 region is CASSFNPSTAYEQYF. CDR3 bases: TGCGCCAGCAGCTTCAACCCTTCTACTGCCTACGAGCAGTACTTC. The chain joins TRBV5-1 to TRBJ2-7; D remains ambiguous. The CDR3 loop spans 15 amino acids. Germline assignment: CDR1 SGHRS and CDR2 YFSETQ. Trimming took 2 bases from V and 2 from J, leaving 14 bases between them.

The CDR3 reads CASRPMNTPGGVSGYTF. CDR3 nucleotides: TGTGCCAGCAGACCGATGAATACCCCAGGGGGCGTTAGTGGCTACACCTTC. This chain connects TRBV27 to TRBJ1-2; 8 bases match TRBD1. V was clipped by 6 bases and J by 7 bases; unmatched bases: 19. Germline CDR1 is MNHEY and CDR2 is SMNVEV (reference sequence). The CDR3 is 17 residues long.

The chain combines TRBV5-1 with TRBJ2-3; a possible D gene is TRBD1 (6 bases). The CDR3 has 15 amino acids. Germline lookup yields CDR1 SGHRS and CDR2 YFSETQ. V lost 2 bases to trimming and J lost 0 bases, with 10 bases between them. The CDR3 is CASSFNGGSTDTQYF. CDR3 DNA sequence: TGCGCCAGCAGCTTCAATGGGGGCAGCACAGATACGCAGTATTTT.

This chain links TRBV11-2 with TRBJ2-7, with 16 bases lining up with TRBD2. Germline V lookup: CDR1 SGHAT, CDR2 FQNNGV. There are 17 residues in the CDR3. Trimming removed 5 bases from V and 0 bases from J; junction bases left unmatched: 4. The CDR3 bases are TGTGCCAGCAGCCTGGGACTAGCGGGGGGGAGCTCCTACGAGCAGTACTTC. Translated, it gives CASSLGLAGGSSYEQYF.

This clone was recorded a few times. The CDR3 here is CASSLGGAGYSPLHF. The CDR3 DNA reads TGCGCCAGCAGCTTGGGAGGGGCGGGTTATTCACCCCTCCACTTT. The V gene is TRBV5-1, the J gene TRBJ1-6; D perhaps matches TRBD1 (5 bases). The CDR3 is 15 residues long. Germline CDR1 SGHRS, CDR2 YFSETQ. Deletions cut 0 bases from V and 8 bases from J, with 12 bases between.

V is TRBV6-5 and J is TRBJ2-1, with 7 bases matching TRBD2. The length of the CDR3 is 12 residues. V lost 8 bases, J lost 8 bases, and 6 bases stayed unmatched. CDR1 is MNHEY, CDR2 SVGAGI, per germline. The CDR3 DNA is TGTGCCAGCCCAGCGGGGCCGCATGAGCAGTTCTTC. This encodes CASPAGPHEQFF.

The chain links TRBV25-1 to TRBJ1-2; possibly TRBD1 for D (5 bases). CDR1 MGHDK and CDR2 SYGVNS come from the germline V gene. There are 14 residues in the CDR3. Trimming took off 3 bases at V and 4 bases at J, with 12 bases between the two ends. The CDR3: CASSDQGPVYGYTF. In DNA, the CDR3 is TGTGCCAGCAGTGACCAGGGACCCGTCTATGGCTACACCTTC.

The chain joins TRBV2 to TRBJ2-4; D gene uncertain. CDR1 and CDR2 (germline): SNHLY, FYNNEI. The V gene lost 7 bases and the J gene lost 5 bases, with 9 bases spanning the gap. This CDR3 comprises 12 residues. The CDR3 sequence is CASNNNQNIQYF. The CDR3 DNA reads TGTGCCAGCAATAACAACCAAAACATTCAGTACTTC.

The J gene is TRBJ2-4, the V gene TRBV19; maybe TRBD1 (6 bases). The germline V and J ends were trimmed by 3 bases and 7 bases, with 13 bases remaining between them. Germline lookup yields CDR1 LNHDA and CDR2 SQIVND (reference sequence). The CDR3 is 14 residues long. The CDR3: CASSMGNRANIQYF. The CDR3 DNA is TGTGCCAGTAGTATGGGAAACAGGGCTAACATTCAGTACTTC.

The chain uses TRBV6-1 and TRBJ2-5, with 7 bases lining up with TRBD1. CDR3 length: 13 amino acids. The V segment lost 7 bases and the J segment 5 bases; nucleotides outside the gene matches: 7. Germline-derived CDR1 and CDR2 are MNHNS and SASEGT. The CDR3: CASKNRGRETQYF. The CDR3 DNA is TGTGCCAGCAAGAACAGGGGTAGGGAGACCCAGTACTTC.